This T cell receptor beta chain was identified in a study of blood T cell repertoires in COVID-19. Study summary: The United States, Italy and Spain were the sources of the acute and convalescent COVID-19 samples. In each case, the material was cDNA or gDNA derived from T cells, B-cell-depleted T cells, or PBMCs.

In the source study's methods: The assay estimated nucleated cells by amplifying reference gene primers. Method: immunoSEQ multiplex PCR; TCRdb's copy keeps in-frame clones and lacks some. V, J and clone size reflect that table, while D and trimming were determined from the DNA. This sample has about 80,000 clones, with roughly 82% found just once. J gave up 1 base and V 2 bases, and 3 bases lay outside the gene matches. Germline CDR1 is LNHDA and CDR2 is SQIVND (reference sequence). The CDR3 runs to 16 residues. The chain employs TRBV19 and TRBJ2-2; 8 bases agree with TRBD1. The sample was peripheral blood. This TCR was recovered from a human donor in a cohort sampled during active COVID-19. CDR3 loop: CASSILGTGNTGELFF. The DNA for the CDR3 is TGTGCCAGTAGTATACTCGGGACAGGGAACACCGGGGAGCTGTTTTTT.